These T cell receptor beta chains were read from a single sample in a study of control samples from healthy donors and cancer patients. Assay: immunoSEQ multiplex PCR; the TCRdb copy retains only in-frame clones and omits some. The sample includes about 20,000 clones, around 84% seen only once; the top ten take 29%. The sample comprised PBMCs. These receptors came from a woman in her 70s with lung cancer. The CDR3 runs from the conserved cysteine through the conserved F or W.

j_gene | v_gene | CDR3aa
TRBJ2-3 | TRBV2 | CASTSTGSGTDTQYF
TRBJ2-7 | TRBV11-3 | CASSRSSGREQYF
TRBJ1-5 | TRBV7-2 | CASSLEGGNQPQHF
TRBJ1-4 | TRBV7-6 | CASSLAPQGEGKLFF
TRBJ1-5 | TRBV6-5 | CASLGQGWQPQHF
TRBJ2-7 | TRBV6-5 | CASSYSGGSLSYEQYF
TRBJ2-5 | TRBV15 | CATSRAPTRGGETQYF
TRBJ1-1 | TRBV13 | CASSLGAVGNTEAFF
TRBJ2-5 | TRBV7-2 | CASSSRTGIQETQYF
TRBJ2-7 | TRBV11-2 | CASSSTGSGGTYEQYF
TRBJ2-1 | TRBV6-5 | CASSLDLNNEQFF
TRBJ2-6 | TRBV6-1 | CASSELGQGAGANVLTF
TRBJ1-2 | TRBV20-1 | CSASHGYGYTF
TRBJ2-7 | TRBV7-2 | CASRDRLAGDEQYF
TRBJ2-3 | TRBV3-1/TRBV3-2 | CASSQSRGGIEADTQYF
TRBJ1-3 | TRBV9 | CASSTQGNSGNTIYF
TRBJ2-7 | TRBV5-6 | CASSSGLHEQYF
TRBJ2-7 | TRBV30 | CAWTSGVVPREQYF
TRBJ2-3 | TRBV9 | CASSVVGDSASGVSDTQYF
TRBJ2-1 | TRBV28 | CASSETSGRYNEQFF
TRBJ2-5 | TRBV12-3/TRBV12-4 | CASSLDNQETQYF
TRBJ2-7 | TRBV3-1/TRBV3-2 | CASSLRTSGRVYEQYF
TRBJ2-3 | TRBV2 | CASSLADTQYF
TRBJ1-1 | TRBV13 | CASSLGRSDTEAFF
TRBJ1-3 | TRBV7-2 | CASSSGQGFTSGNTIYF
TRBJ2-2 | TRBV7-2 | CASSSLREGELFF
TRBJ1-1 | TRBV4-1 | CASSQERGVAFF
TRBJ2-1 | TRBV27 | CASSLLAGTGHNEQFF
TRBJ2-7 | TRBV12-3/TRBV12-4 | CASSSGPREQYF
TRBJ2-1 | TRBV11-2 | CASSYVGGTGSYNEQFF
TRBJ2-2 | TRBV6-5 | CASSKPGRGTGELFF
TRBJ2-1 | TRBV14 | CASSQDRRAEQFF
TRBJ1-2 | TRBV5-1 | CASREGQGNYGYTF
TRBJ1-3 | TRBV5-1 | CASSLEAGTPGNTIYF
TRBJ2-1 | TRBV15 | CATSRVVSEVGRGEQFF
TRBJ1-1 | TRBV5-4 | CASSLERNTEAFF
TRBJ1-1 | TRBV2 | CASSERPEAFF